The sequence of this TCR beta chain was determined in a study of blood T cell repertoires in COVID-19 (dated by TCRdb to the early 2020s). Regarding the complete study: Collaborator samples came from the United States, Italy and Spain and covered acute and convalescent phases of COVID-19. The repertoires were released in a freely available public database intended as a resource for research on the immune response to SARS-CoV-2. A de-identified subject ID, COVID-19 status, age in years and sex were almost always included in the sample metadata. Samples came from the ongoing ImmuneRACE study (first 160 participants) plus 1,254 subjects from 6 global collaborators. Where available, HLA class I and class II types were taken from metadata supplied by the sample provider and were not determined by assay-based typing. Subjects who had been exposed to COVID-19, were actively infected with it, or had recovered from it provided the deeply sampled blood TCRbeta repertoires that made up the dataset. The prospective study material was composed of cDNA or gDNA derived from T cells, B-cell-depleted T cells, or PBMCs. Broad study findings and their caveats: How much clinical and demographic metadata was included differed by source and by participant, and the metadata was provided uncurated.

Points on this clone: The antigen it recognizes is unknown. No much larger clonotype is one base removed from it; base qualities were not supplied.

TCRbeta CDR3 regions were amplified from genomic DNA by means of the immunoSEQ Assay, a bias-controlled multiplex PCR. Processing in the source paper ran as follows. The number of nucleated cells in each sample was estimated from the amplification of reference gene primers within the assay. Sequence reads were collapsed and filtered to measure the absolute abundance of every unique TCRbeta CDR3 rearrangement. For each sample, productive Simpson clonality was calculated as the square root of Simpson's diversity index over productive rearrangements. Not all clones reach the TCRdb copy of this immuneACCESS table, which keeps in-frame sequences only. Checked studies attribute under half of the gap to unresolved V genes and leave the rest unexplained. That table gives V, J and clone size, and the DNA gave D and trimming. This sample lists 220,000 or so clones; more than 75% were detected once. The ten largest clones represent around 8% of the sample.

The V end loses 1 base and the J end loses 2 bases, and a stretch of 5 bases separates them. Including cysteine and phenylalanine, the CDR3 has 13 amino acids. Only the CDR3 region is kept as DNA, spanning 39 bases read in frame from base 1. Taken from the germline V gene (reference sequence), the CDR1 and CDR2 loops are SGHAT and FQDESV. In Seattle, one collaborating source enrolled patients while the infection was active and tracked those patients longitudinally over the course of disease. Collaborating institutions collected whole blood in K2EDTA tubes following their own protocols. For TCRbeta analysis, collaborators shipped samples as frozen whole blood, isolated PBMCs, or DNA extracted from either of those sample types.

The chain is assembled from TRBV11-1 and TRBJ1-2; the D segment cannot be called with confidence. This clonotype was sampled from a woman older than 75 with COVID-19, enrolled during active disease. Material for sequencing was peripheral blood. The DNA reads TGTGCCAGCAGCTTAGGGCAGAACTATGGCTACACCTTC. Translated, this is CASSLGQNYGYTF.